This TCR beta chain was identified during a study of OX40 agonist ivuxolimab in advanced cancers. Overall study: Patients were treated with intravenous ivuxolimab, dosed at 0.01 to 10 mg/kg and infused every 2 weeks. It was permissible to have had prior anti-PD-1, anti-PD-L1 or anti-CTLA-4 therapy, and around 40% had some.

Produced via immunoSEQ multiplex PCR; TCRdb's table is partial and in-frame only. The table records tens of thousands of clones, more than 80% of them present only once. The V end lost 3 bases, the J end lost 7 bases, and 21 bases lay between the germline ends. This CDR3 has 16 residues. Germline V gene data show CDR1 as SGHAT and CDR2 as FQNNGV. The chain employs TRBV11-2 and TRBJ1-1; D unclear. The source is an adult with an advanced solid tumor such as melanoma, head and neck, liver or kidney cancer. The specimen was CD4+ or CD8+ T cells sorted from blood, collected in a trial of the OX40 agonist ivuxolimab. The chain's CDR3 is CASSLALTVLSGEAFF. CDR3 DNA sequence: TGTGCCAGCAGCTTGGCCCTCACCGTGCTATCAGGTGAAGCTTTCTTT.